One and the same sample provided the 15 T cell receptor beta chains below, sequenced in a study of tumor-infiltrating lymphocytes in primary liver carcinoma. For each extraction, RNA and DNA were obtained together from approximately 20-30 mg of unsorted bulk tissue. Total RNA amounting to roughly 480 ng was the source from which TCR beta cDNA was made with a constant-region primer. Libraries covering TCR beta were generated through three nested multiplex PCR rounds (using a slightly modified ARM-PCR). TRBV1-TRBV30 forward primers paired with a C-beta reverse primer drove the first two PCR rounds, roughly 10 cycles each. MiXCR, run by TCRdb on the multiplex PCR reads, gives a single entry per CDR3 protein. The profile shows roughly 55,000 distinct CDR3 sequences, less than 85% of them singletons. The sequenced material came from liver tumor tissue from sampling region 2. Subset given: tumor region T2, inferior pole. These receptor sequences come from a man aged 35 to 55 with primary liver carcinoma and hepatitis B virus infection.

Concerning this clonotype: At one of its ends the junction is not consistent with the germline gene, which may arise from a read error. The rearrangement joins TRBV4-1 to TRBJ2-7; D is perhaps TRBD1 (5 bases). Germline-derived CDR1 and CDR2 are MGHRA and YSYEKL. The CDR3 is 14 amino acids. Written as DNA, the CDR3 is TGTGCCAGCAGCCTCCTAGGGGTAGGGAACGAGCAGTACTTC. Its protein is CASSLLGVGNEQYF.

About this clonotype itself: Its ends do not fully match the called genes, so a read error is possible. The chain carries TRBV7-9 and TRBJ1-5; D gene ambiguous. The CDR3 totals 14 residues. Germline V CDR1 and CDR2: SEHNR, FQNEAQ (reference sequence). This chain's CDR3 is CANSFGQADQPQHF. DNA of the CDR3: TGTGCCAACAGCTTCGGCCAGGCGGATCAGCCCCAGCATTTT.

The sample holds one count of this clonotype. A read error may be the cause here, since a much bigger clone is one base away. This rearrangement joins TRBV11-1 to TRBJ2-3; 8 nucleotides match TRBD1. V shed 1 base, J shed 6 bases, and the junction held 9 bases outside the gene matches. CDR3 length: 16 amino acids. Germline CDR1 reads SGHAT; CDR2 reads FQDESV (reference sequence). This CDR3 is CASSLESAGGLDTQYF. In DNA form, the CDR3 reads TGTGCCAGCAGCTTAGAATCGGCAGGGGGCTTGGATACGCAGTATTTT.

This chain links TRBV9 with TRBJ2-7; a possible D gene is TRBD1 (6 bases). The CDR3 contains 15 residues. The V gene lost 4 bases and the J gene lost 4 bases, with 18 bases spanning the gap. CDR1 and CDR2 from the germline V gene are SGDLS and YYNGEE. The CDR3 sequence is CASSIVSGETYEQYF. As DNA, the CDR3 is TGTGCCAGCAGCATAGTCTCAGGGGAGACATACGAGCAGTACTTC. Complete variable domain (other parts from reference TRBV9 and TRBJ2-7): DSGVTQTPKHLITATGQRVTLRCSPRSGDLSVYWYQQSLDQGLQFLIQYYNGEERAKGNILERFSAQQFPDLHSELNLSSLELGDSALYFCASSIVSGETYEQYFGPGTRLTVT.

On this clonotype: At one boundary the junction diverges from the germline segment, which might be a read error. The CDR3 loop is CSVRLGAYNEQFF. The CDR3 nucleotides are TGTAGCGTGAGACTAGGGGCCTACAATGAGCAGTTCTTC. The chain carries TRBV29-1 and TRBJ2-1; D is possibly TRBD2 (6 bases). Germline CDR1 is SQVTM and CDR2 is ANQGSEA. The CDR3 contains 13 residues.

Note on this clonotype: This may be a read error: a much more frequent sequence differs by one nucleotide. This chain joins TRBV5-6 and TRBJ2-3; D might be TRBD2 (6 bases). In germline, CDR1 is SGHDT, CDR2 YYEEEE. CDR3 length: 13 amino acids. The CDR3 reads CAGSFGSTDMQYF. CDR3 in DNA: TGTGCCGGCAGCTTCGGGAGCACAGATATGCAGTATTTT. The full variable domain, completed using reference TRBV5-6 and TRBJ2-3, is DAGVTQSPTHLIKTRGQQVTLRCSPKSGHDTVSWYQQALGQGPQFIFQYYEEEERQRGNFPDRFSGHQFPNYSSELNVNALLLGDSALYLCAGSFGSTDMQYFGPGTRLTVL.

As for this clonotype: The junction and the germline gene differ at one end; a read error may be behind it. The chain uses TRBV4-3 and TRBJ2-1; D gene ambiguous. Germline CDR1 reads LGHNA; CDR2 reads YSLEER. The CDR3 covers 15 residues. CDR3 region: CANSQDFGSYNEQFF. The CDR3 DNA sequence: TGCGCCAACAGCCAAGATTTCGGCTCCTACAATGAGCAGTTCTTC.

The chain has TRBV4-1 and TRBJ2-3, with 10 positions matching TRBD2. From germline, CDR1 is MGHRA and CDR2 YSYEKL. The CDR3 runs to 18 residues. V dropped 3 bases and J dropped 6; count of bases not matched to a gene: 15. The CDR3 reads CASSHTIGLAGVTDTQYF. The CDR3, as DNA: TGCGCCAGCAGCCATACCATCGGCCTAGCGGGAGTCACCGATACGCAGTATTTT.

To note about this clonotype: One end of the junction does not line up with germline, which may come from a read error. The V call is TRBV6-5, the J call TRBJ2-3, with 7 bases fitting TRBD1. The germline V gene has CDR1 MNHEY and CDR2 SVGAGI. The CDR3 loop spans 17 amino acids. The CDR3 DNA is TGTGCCAACAGTTCACTCCCCCTAAGCGGTGGGACAGATACACAGTATTTT. Its protein is CANSSLPLSGGTDTQYF.

V usage is TRBV5-1 and J usage is TRBJ2-3; possibly TRBD1 for D (5 bases). Germline V gene data show CDR1 as SGHRS and CDR2 as YFSETQ. The V and J ends lost 4 bases and 4 bases respectively, with 16 bases between them. The CDR3 loop spans 15 amino acids. This chain's CDR3 is CASSLTVLAPDTQYF. CDR3 bases: TGCGCCAGCAGCCTGACAGTGTTGGCGCCAGATACGCAGTATTTT.

This clonotype was detected once. This CDR3 is missing its conserved last phenylalanine or tryptophan, likely due to a read error. The chain links TRBV30 to TRBJ2-1; the D is unclear. CDR1 GTSNPN and CDR2 SVGIG come from the germline V gene (reference sequence). V lost 5 bases, J lost 4 bases, and 6 bases lay in between. This CDR3 is 11 amino acids long. The CDR3 loop is CAWVEYNEQFI. DNA of the CDR3: TGTGCCTGGGTGGAATACAATGAGCAGTTCATA.

About this clonotype itself: A read error may account for a junction end that differs from germline. V and J are TRBV11-2 and TRBJ2-7, with D tentatively TRBD2 (5 bases). CDR1 and CDR2 (germline): SGHAT, FQNNGV. The CDR3 is 15 amino acids. CDR3 amino acids: CTSSLMIVGAYEQYF. Written as DNA, the CDR3 is TGTACCAGCAGCTTAATGATAGTGGGAGCCTACGAGCAGTACTTC.

On this clonotype: A read error is likely, as this CDR3 ends without the conserved phenylalanine or tryptophan. The chain joins TRBV5-6 to TRBJ2-5; D tentatively reads TRBD1 or TRBD2 (6 bases each). The CDR3 has 13 amino acids. Germline values: CDR1 SGHDT, CDR2 YYEEEE. The CDR3 here is CAGSLGGLETQYL. CDR3 nucleotide sequence: TGTGCCGGCAGCTTAGGGGGGCTAGAGACCCAGTACTTA.

Points on this clonotype: It may be a read error: a sequence one base away is much more abundant. The chain uses TRBV7-9 and TRBJ2-1, with unresolved D. From germline, CDR1 is SEHNR and CDR2 FQNEAQ (reference sequence). V was pared by 7 bases and J by 4 bases, with 17 bases between. The length of the CDR3 is 15 residues. For the CDR3, the DNA is TGTGCCAGCAACTTTGCAGTTCAGGAGTACAATGAGCAGTTCTTC. It specifies CASNFAVQEYNEQFF.

The V call is TRBV5-1, the J call TRBJ2-3; possibly TRBD1 or TRBD2 for D (5 bases each). Trimming took 7 bases from V and 0 from J, leaving 15 bases between them. The germline V gene encodes CDR1 SGHRS and CDR2 YFSETQ. CDR3 length: 15 amino acids. The chain's CDR3 is CASRRGSRSTDTQYF. CDR3 DNA: TGCGCCAGCCGACGGGGCAGCAGAAGCACAGATACGCAGTATTTT.